This TCR beta chain emerged from a study of long-term antiretroviral therapy in people with HIV. Study-level information: Some samples came about a decade before the 2015 immediate-ART recommendation, and these were the earliest.

Study-wide results and limits: ART-treated samples gained diversity yet remained below transplant donor controls.

In regard to this clone: Its antigen remains unidentified.

There was at least one pre-ART PBMC sample for each donor, plus at least two post-ART PBMC samples. CDR3 length equals 17 residues. V was shortened by 0 bases and J by 0 bases, with 16 bases between the two germline ends. Looked up from germline, CDR1 is SGDLS and CDR2 is YYNGEE. Runs used v3.0 of the immunoSEQ assay and were done at survey level. Here immunoSEQ multiplex PCR was the method, and the copy in TCRdb shows in-frame clones only, minus some. The sample has tens of thousands of clones; roughly 84% are singletons. This chain uses TRBV9 with TRBJ2-7; the D call may be TRBD1 or TRBD2 (7 bases each). The specimen comprised unsorted PBMCs, sampled about 5 years after starting antiretroviral therapy. The clonotype comes from a man aged 35-49 years with HIV. The CDR3 DNA sequence: TGTGCCAGCAGCGTAGGATCAGGGGGACTAAGCTCCTACGAGCAGTACTTC. Encoded protein: CASSVGSGGLSSYEQYF.